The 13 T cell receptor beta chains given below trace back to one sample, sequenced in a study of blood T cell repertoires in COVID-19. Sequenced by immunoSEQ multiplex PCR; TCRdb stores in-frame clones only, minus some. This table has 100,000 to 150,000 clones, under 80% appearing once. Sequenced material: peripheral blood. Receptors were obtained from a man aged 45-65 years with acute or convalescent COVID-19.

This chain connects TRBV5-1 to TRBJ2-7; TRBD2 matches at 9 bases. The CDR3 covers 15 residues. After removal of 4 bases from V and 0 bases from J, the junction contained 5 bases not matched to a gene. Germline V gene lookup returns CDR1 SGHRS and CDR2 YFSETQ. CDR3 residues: CASSRAGGSSYEQYF. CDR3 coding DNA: TGCGCCAGCAGCCGAGCGGGGGGAAGCTCCTACGAGCAGTACTTC.

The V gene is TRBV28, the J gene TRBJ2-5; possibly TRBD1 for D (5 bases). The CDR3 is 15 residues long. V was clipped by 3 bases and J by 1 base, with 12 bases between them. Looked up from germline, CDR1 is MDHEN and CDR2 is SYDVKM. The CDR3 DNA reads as TGTGCCAGCAGTTTCCCTGGACATCTCCAAGAGACCCAGTACTTC. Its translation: CASSFPGHLQETQYF.

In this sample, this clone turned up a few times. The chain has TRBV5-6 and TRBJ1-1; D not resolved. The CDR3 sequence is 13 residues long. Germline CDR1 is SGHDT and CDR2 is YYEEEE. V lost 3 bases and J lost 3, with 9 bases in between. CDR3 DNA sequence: TGTGCCAGCAGCTACCAGGCTTACACTGAAGCTTTCTTT. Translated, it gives CASSYQAYTEAFF.

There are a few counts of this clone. CDR3 region: CASSLVAGNTGELFF. Written as DNA, the CDR3 is TGTGCCAGCAGCTTAGTCGCGGGGAACACCGGGGAGCTGTTTTTT. The chain couples TRBV7-3 to TRBJ2-2; weak D call: TRBD2 (5 bases). V lost 2 bases, J lost 1 base, and 8 bases lay in between. Germline V gives CDR1 SGHTA, CDR2 FQGTGA. This CDR3 has 15 residues.

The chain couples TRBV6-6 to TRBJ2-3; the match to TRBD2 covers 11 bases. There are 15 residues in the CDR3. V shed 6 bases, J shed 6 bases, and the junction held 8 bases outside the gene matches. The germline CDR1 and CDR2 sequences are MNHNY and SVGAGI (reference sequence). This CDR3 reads CASSSLAGGGDTQYF. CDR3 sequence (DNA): TGTGCCAGCAGCAGTCTAGCGGGGGGAGGCGATACGCAGTATTTT.

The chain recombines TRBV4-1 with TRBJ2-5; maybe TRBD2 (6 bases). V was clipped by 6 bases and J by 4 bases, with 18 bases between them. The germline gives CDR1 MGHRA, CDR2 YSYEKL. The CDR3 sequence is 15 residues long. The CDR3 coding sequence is TGCGCCAGCAGTCTTCGGGGGTTGAAGGGAGAGACCCAGTACTTC. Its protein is CASSLRGLKGETQYF.

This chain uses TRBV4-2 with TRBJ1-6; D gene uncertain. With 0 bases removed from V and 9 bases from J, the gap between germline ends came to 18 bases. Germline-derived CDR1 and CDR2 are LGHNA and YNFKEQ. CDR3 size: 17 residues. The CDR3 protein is CASSQDRAGARGSPLHF. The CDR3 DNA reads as TGTGCCAGCAGCCAAGATCGGGCGGGCGCCCGGGGTTCACCCCTCCACTTT.

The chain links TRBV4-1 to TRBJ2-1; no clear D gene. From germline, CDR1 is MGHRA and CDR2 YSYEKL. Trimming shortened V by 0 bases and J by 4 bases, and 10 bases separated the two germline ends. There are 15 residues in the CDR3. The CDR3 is CASSQEWQYYNEQFF. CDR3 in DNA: TGCGCCAGCAGCCAAGAATGGCAGTATTACAATGAGCAGTTCTTC.

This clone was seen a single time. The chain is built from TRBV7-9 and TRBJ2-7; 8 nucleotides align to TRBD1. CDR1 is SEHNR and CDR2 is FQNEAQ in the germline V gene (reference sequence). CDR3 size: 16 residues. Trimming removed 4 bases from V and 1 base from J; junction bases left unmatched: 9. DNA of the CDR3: TGTGCCAGCAGCTACCCAACGGGACAGGTATCCTACGAGCAGTACTTC. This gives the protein CASSYPTGQVSYEQYF.

CDR3 loop: CASSDGTSGAYEQYF. CDR3 nucleotides: TGTGCCAGCAGCGACGGGACTAGCGGGGCCTACGAGCAGTACTTC. This chain connects TRBV3-1 (or the pseudogene TRBV3-2) to TRBJ2-7; 13 nucleotides line up with TRBD2. Per the germline V gene, CDR1 is LGHDT and CDR2 is YNNKEL (reference sequence). Trimming cost V 5 bases and J 2 bases; bases outside gene matches: 3. CDR3 size: 15 residues.

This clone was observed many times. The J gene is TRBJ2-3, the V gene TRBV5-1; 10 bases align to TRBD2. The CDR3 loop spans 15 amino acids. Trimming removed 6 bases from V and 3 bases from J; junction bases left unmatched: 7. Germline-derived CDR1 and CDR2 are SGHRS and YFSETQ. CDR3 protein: CASTDLAGVTDTQYF. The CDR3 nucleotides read TGCGCCAGCACCGATCTAGCGGGAGTAACAGATACGCAGTATTTT.

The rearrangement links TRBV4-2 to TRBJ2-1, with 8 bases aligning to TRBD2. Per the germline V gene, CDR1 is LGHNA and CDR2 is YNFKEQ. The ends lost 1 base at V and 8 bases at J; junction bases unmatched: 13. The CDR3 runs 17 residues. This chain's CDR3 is CASSQVLAGYLADEQFF. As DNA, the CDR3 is TGTGCCAGCAGCCAAGTGCTAGCGGGTTACCTGGCCGATGAGCAGTTCTTC.

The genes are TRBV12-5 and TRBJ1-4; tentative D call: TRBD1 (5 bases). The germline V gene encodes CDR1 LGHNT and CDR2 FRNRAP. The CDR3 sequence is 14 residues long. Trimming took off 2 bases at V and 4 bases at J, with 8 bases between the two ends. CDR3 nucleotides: TGTGCTAGTGGTTTGTTGGGGGGTAATGAAAAACTGTTTTTT. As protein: CASGLLGGNEKLFF.